This T cell receptor (beta chain) was observed in a study of blood T cell repertoires in COVID-19. Overall study context: Acute and convalescent COVID-19 specimens originated in the United States, Italy and Spain. Sources were T cells, B-cell-depleted T cells, or PBMCs; the material itself was cDNA or gDNA.

This clone was observed a single time. Germline V CDR1 and CDR2: LNHDA, SQIVND (reference sequence). The CDR3 sequence is 16 residues long. With 1 base clipped from V and 0 bases from J, the junction kept 0 bases outside the gene matches. Study processing details: Amplifying reference gene primers gave estimates of nucleated cell counts. The data were produced by immunoSEQ multiplex PCR, yet TCRdb's version contains in-frame clones alone and is incomplete. V and J calls and clone size follow that table, whereas D and trimming were derived from the DNA. Here the sample spans about 76,000 clones, about 90% being singletons.

The specimen was peripheral blood. The clonotype originates from a human donor in a cohort sampled during active COVID-19. V gene TRBV19 combines with J gene TRBJ2-5, with 12 positions matching TRBD2. The CDR3: CASSIGTSGDQETQYF. The CDR3 DNA reads as TGTGCCAGTAGTATAGGGACTAGCGGGGACCAAGAGACCCAGTACTTC.